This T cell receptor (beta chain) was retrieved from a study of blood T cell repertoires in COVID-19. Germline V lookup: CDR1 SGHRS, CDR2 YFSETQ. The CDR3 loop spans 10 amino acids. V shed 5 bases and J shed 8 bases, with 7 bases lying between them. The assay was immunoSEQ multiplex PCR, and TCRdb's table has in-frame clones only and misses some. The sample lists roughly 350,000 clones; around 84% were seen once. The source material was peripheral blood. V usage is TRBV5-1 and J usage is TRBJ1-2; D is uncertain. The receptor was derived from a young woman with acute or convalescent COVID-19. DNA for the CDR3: TGCGCCAGCAGAATGTCGGGCTACACCTTC. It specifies CASRMSGYTF.